The 11 T cell receptor beta chains below were found in one sample sequenced in a study of T-cell memory formation after mild COVID-19. TCRdb independently ran MiXCR on the 5' RACE reads; one entry per CDR3 protein. The table has around 390,000 distinct CDR3 sequences, roughly 15% seen once. Sequencing input: PBMCs or a T cell subset sorted from them (not recorded which). The receptors come from a young man who had mild COVID-19 (a few samples of this study predate the infection). Cell type and time point are not known.

The chain joins TRBV6-1 to TRBJ2-1; D is possibly TRBD1 (6 bases). This CDR3 spans 16 amino acids. The ends were cut back, 8 bases at V and 5 bases at J, with 22 bases in the middle. In germline, CDR1 is MNHNS, CDR2 SASEGT. The DNA of the CDR3 is TGTGCCAGCGGGGACACGTCCCGGACACCGGACAATGAGCAGTTCTTC. This gives the protein CASGDTSRTPDNEQFF.

V usage is TRBV20-1 and J usage is TRBJ1-1; D is unclear. Deletions cut 0 bases from V and 5 bases from J, with 7 bases between. The V gene's germline CDR1 is DFQATT and CDR2 SNEGSKA (reference sequence). The CDR3 spans 12 residues. The CDR3 is CSARDQGTEAFF. CDR3 sequence (DNA): TGCAGTGCTAGAGATCAAGGGACTGAAGCTTTCTTT.

The rearrangement uses TRBV7-2 and TRBJ1-2; possible D gene TRBD1, 5 bases. CDR3 length: 14 residues. Germline V gene sequence: CDR1 SGHTA, CDR2 FQGNSA. V was shortened by 1 base and J by 6 bases, with 12 bases between the two germline ends. CDR3 sequence reads: CASSLVTGLHGYTF. In DNA, the CDR3 is TGTGCCAGCAGCTTAGTAACAGGATTGCATGGCTACACCTTC.

The table lists this clonotype with many counts. The rearrangement uses TRBV6-4 and TRBJ2-1; 8 bases match TRBD2. The germline gives CDR1 MRHNA, CDR2 SNTAGT. The CDR3 runs 13 residues. The ends lost 5 bases at V and 5 bases at J; junction bases unmatched: 2. CDR3 in amino acids: CASSPTSDNEQFF. CDR3 sequence (DNA): TGTGCCAGCAGTCCGACTAGCGACAATGAGCAGTTCTTC.

This chain links TRBV6-1 with TRBJ1-5; 7 nucleotides line up with TRBD1. Looked up from germline, CDR1 is MNHNS and CDR2 is SASEGT. V lost 10 bases and J lost 6; bases outside the gene matches: 9. This CDR3 is built from 13 residues. The CDR3 spells CAIGQEIGQPQHF. DNA for the CDR3: TGTGCCATTGGACAGGAGATCGGTCAGCCCCAGCATTTT.

This clonotype was seen a few times. V usage is TRBV7-2 and J usage is TRBJ2-7; D might be TRBD1 or TRBD2, each matching 5 bases. V lost 3 bases and J lost 2, with 11 bases in between. Germline-derived CDR1 and CDR2 are SGHTA and FQGNSA. There are 14 residues in the CDR3. CDR3 nucleotides: TGTGCCAGCAGCTTCTATCCGGGACCCTACGAGCAGTACTTC. Its translation is CASSFYPGPYEQYF.

In this sample, this clonotype turned up a few times. The genes are TRBV16 and TRBJ1-6; D not resolved. The germline V gene encodes CDR1 KGHSY and CDR2 FQNENV. The CDR3 is 14 residues long. V was clipped by 4 bases and J by 7 bases, with 11 bases between them. The CDR3 DNA follows: TGTGCCAGCAGCCCGCAAGGAGGAAATTCACCCCTCCACTTT. It is translated as CASSPQGGNSPLHF.

The rearrangement links TRBV25-1 to TRBJ2-7, with D unclear. Germline V gene data show CDR1 as MGHDK and CDR2 as SYGVNS. V lost 0 bases and J lost 0, with 9 bases in between. This CDR3 contains 15 residues. CDR3 in DNA: TGTGCCAGCAGTGAATACGGAAAGAGCTCCTACGAGCAGTACTTC. Protein: CASSEYGKSSYEQYF.

The chain couples TRBV5-6 to TRBJ1-4, with no clear D. CDR3 length equals 13 residues. Trimming left V 4 bases short and J 7 bases short, with 11 bases between. In germline, CDR1 is SGHDT, CDR2 YYEEEE. The CDR3 DNA reads as TGTGCCAGCAGCCTAGGGATGCCTGAAAAACTGTTTTTT. The encoded protein is CASSLGMPEKLFF.

This clonotype has just a few counts. The CDR3 protein is CASNSGEDEAFF. The CDR3 DNA reads as TGTGCCAGCAATTCAGGGGAAGATGAAGCTTTCTTT. The rearrangement uses TRBV7-9 and TRBJ1-1, with D tentatively TRBD1 (6 bases). CDR1 is SEHNR, CDR2 FQNEAQ, per germline (reference sequence). The CDR3 spans 12 residues. Trimming left V 7 bases short and J 7 bases short, with 13 bases between.

This clonotype was picked up many times. The chain links TRBV5-1 to TRBJ2-7; the match to TRBD1 covers 7 bases. Per the germline V gene, CDR1 is SGHRS and CDR2 is YFSETQ. The CDR3 has 15 amino acids. Trimming cost V 4 bases and J 3 bases; bases outside gene matches: 10. The CDR3 loop reads CASSVISGQSYEQYF. In nucleotides, the CDR3 is TGCGCCAGCAGCGTCATCTCGGGACAGAGCTACGAGCAGTACTTC.